Following are 26 T cell receptor beta chains from one sample sequenced in a study of blood T cell repertoires in COVID-19 (dated by TCRdb to about 2020). Libraries were constructed by the immunoSEQ multiplex PCR assay. This immuneACCESS table, as held by TCRdb, lists in-frame sequences with V and J called but not all clones. Of the missing ones, under half trace to an unresolved V gene in checked studies; the others have no known cause. This sample has about 120,000 clones in its table, and about 79% of those were observed once. The ten largest clones add up to about 4.2% of the sample. The sample taken for sequencing was peripheral blood. The receptors originated from a woman in her 70s with acute or convalescent COVID-19.

This clone has only a few counts. V usage is TRBV7-2 and J usage is TRBJ1-6; the match to TRBD1 covers 10 bases. The CDR3 contains 15 residues. CDR1 is SGHTA, CDR2 FQGNSA, per germline. J lost 11 bases, V lost 2 bases, and 6 bases had no gene match. Here the CDR3 reads CASSLLGTGETPLHF. For the CDR3, the DNA is TGTGCCAGCAGCTTATTAGGGACAGGGGAGACACCCCTCCACTTT.

V and J are TRBV5-1 and TRBJ1-1, with D possibly being TRBD1 (5 bases). The CDR3 has 13 amino acids. The germline V gene has CDR1 SGHRS and CDR2 YFSETQ. The V end was cut by 7 bases, the J end by 3 bases, with 13 bases between. The CDR3 protein is CASASAGDTEAFF. The CDR3 nucleotides are TGCGCCAGCGCTAGTGCGGGGGACACTGAAGCTTTCTTT. Complete variable domain (other parts from reference TRBV5-1 and TRBJ1-1): KAGVTQTPRYLIKTRGQQVTLSCSPISGHRSVSWYQQTPGQGLQFLFEYFSETQRNKGNFPGRFSGRQFSNSRSEMNVSTLELGDSALYLCASASAGDTEAFFGQGTRLTVV.

The chain employs TRBV5-1 and TRBJ2-1; D ambiguous. Trimming shortened V by 4 bases and J by 0 bases, and 14 bases separated the two germline ends. Germline lookup yields CDR1 SGHRS and CDR2 YFSETQ. The CDR3 extends over 16 amino acids. The DNA of the CDR3 is TGCGCCAGCAGCCTAAAGCAACCAAGCTCCTACAATGAGCAGTTCTTC. Translating gives CASSLKQPSSYNEQFF.

The gene calls are TRBV9 and TRBJ2-1; 9 bases agree with TRBD1. Germline V lookup: CDR1 SGDLS, CDR2 YYNGEE. V was pared by 3 bases and J by 6 bases, with 7 bases of the junction left unmatched. This CDR3 is built from 15 residues. In DNA form, the CDR3 reads TGTGCCAGCAGCGCCAGTTGGACAGGGGTCAATGAGCAGTTCTTC. Residues: CASSASWTGVNEQFF.

The V gene is TRBV2, the J gene TRBJ2-1; 9 bases match TRBD1. The ends lost 4 bases at V and 6 bases at J; junction bases unmatched: 7. Germline CDR1 SNHLY, CDR2 FYNNEI. This CDR3 is built from 15 residues. CDR3 protein: CASSVSDRGFNEQFF. CDR3 DNA: TGTGCCAGCAGTGTTTCGGACAGGGGATTCAATGAGCAGTTCTTC.

J is TRBJ1-2 and V is TRBV4-3, with D tentatively TRBD1 (6 bases). The CDR3 is 16 residues long. The V gene's germline CDR1 is LGHNA and CDR2 YSLEER. V was pared by 0 bases and J by 2 bases, with 13 bases between. This CDR3 is CASSQDRGQRNYGYTF. In DNA form, the CDR3 reads TGCGCCAGCAGCCAAGATCGTGGACAGAGAAACTATGGCTACACCTTC.

The chain couples TRBV4-1 to TRBJ1-1; the match to TRBD1 covers 9 bases. Germline assignment: CDR1 MGHRA and CDR2 YSYEKL. This CDR3 contains 16 residues. The junction had 12 bases not matched to a gene; V was cut back by 3 bases and J by 7 bases. CDR3 nucleotide sequence: TGCGCCAGCAGCCAGGCTCGAGGGACAGGGTTTCTTGAAGCTTTCTTT. This codes for CASSQARGTGFLEAFF.

V and J are TRBV2 and TRBJ2-1; D not resolved. This CDR3 spans 14 amino acids. In germline, CDR1 is SNHLY, CDR2 FYNNEI. Trimming took 6 bases from V and 5 from J, leaving 14 bases between them. CDR3 DNA sequence: TGTGCCAGCAGCTCCCTCCGGTTTGACAATGAGCAGTTCTTC. Its protein is CASSSLRFDNEQFF.

This clone was detected once. This sequence joins TRBV4-1 and TRBJ2-5; 8 bases are shared with TRBD2. This CDR3 comprises 15 residues. Germline values: CDR1 MGHRA, CDR2 YSYEKL. V shed 3 bases and J 5 bases; nucleotides not matched to a gene: 8. CDR3 residues: CASSQYGTRDETQYF. The CDR3 region has the DNA TGCGCCAGCAGCCAGTACGGGACTAGAGACGAGACCCAGTACTTC.

The table lists this clone with a few counts. This sequence joins TRBV2 and TRBJ2-7; D perhaps matches TRBD1 (6 bases). This CDR3 contains 14 residues. CDR1 is SNHLY, CDR2 FYNNEI, per germline. Trimming left V 6 bases short and J 2 bases short, with 14 bases between. CDR3 residues: CASRIQQGTYEQYF. CDR3 nucleotide sequence: TGTGCCAGCAGGATTCAACAGGGAACCTACGAGCAGTACTTC.

The V call is TRBV7-6, the J call TRBJ1-3; 9 bases line up with TRBD1. The CDR3 has 16 residues. From germline, CDR1 is SGHVS and CDR2 FNYEAQ. Trimming cost V 1 base and J 6 bases; bases outside gene matches: 7. CDR3: CASSLGSGQGKNTIYF. The CDR3 DNA follows: TGTGCCAGCAGCTTAGGGTCGGGACAGGGTAAAAACACCATATATTTT.

This sequence joins TRBV5-6 and TRBJ1-2; D not certain. V was trimmed by 2 bases and J by 0 bases, leaving 8 bases between them. This CDR3 comprises 14 residues. In germline, CDR1 is SGHDT, CDR2 YYEEEE. CDR3 region: CASSFRVANYGYTF. CDR3 bases: TGTGCCAGCAGCTTCCGCGTAGCTAACTATGGCTACACCTTC.

The chain combines TRBV7-7 with TRBJ2-5; 7 positions match TRBD2. Germline V gives CDR1 SSHAT, CDR2 FNYEAQ (reference sequence). This CDR3 has 15 residues. The V segment lost 2 bases and the J segment 5 bases; nucleotides outside the gene matches: 8. The CDR3 loop is CASSLRGVESETQYF. CDR3 DNA: TGTGCCAGCAGCTTACGGGGGGTCGAATCGGAGACCCAGTACTTC.

This rearrangement joins TRBV15 to TRBJ1-4; unclear D gene. The CDR3 totals 15 residues. Germline V gene data show CDR1 as LNHNV and CDR2 as YYDKDF (reference sequence). Trimming shortened V by 0 bases and J by 4 bases, and 9 bases separated the two germline ends. In DNA, the CDR3 is TGTGCCACCAGCAGAGATGGGCAGTTTAATGAAAAACTGTTTTTT. It is translated as CATSRDGQFNEKLFF.

The chain uses TRBV19 and TRBJ1-1; tentatively, D is TRBD1 (6 bases). V was pared by 8 bases and J by 0 bases, with 16 bases between. In germline, CDR1 is LNHDA, CDR2 SQIVND (reference sequence). The CDR3 has 15 residues. This chain's CDR3 is CASRTASALNTEAFF. In DNA form, the CDR3 reads TGTGCCAGTCGGACAGCCTCTGCTTTGAACACTGAAGCTTTCTTT.

The V call is TRBV27, the J call TRBJ2-2; 8 bases are a match to TRBD1. The V gene's germline CDR1 is MNHEY and CDR2 SMNVEV (reference sequence). The V and J ends lost 7 bases and 6 bases, in that order; junction bases with no gene match: 7. The CDR3 has 14 residues. The CDR3 region has the DNA TGTGCCAGCACCTGGACAGGGACAGCCGGGGAGCTGTTTTTT. As protein: CASTWTGTAGELFF.

The chain has TRBV7-9 and TRBJ2-7; 8 nucleotides line up with TRBD1. Trimming removed 5 bases from V and 3 bases from J; junction bases left unmatched: 12. The germline CDR1 and CDR2 sequences are SEHNR and FQNEAQ (reference sequence). The CDR3 runs to 16 residues. DNA of the CDR3: TGTGCCAGCAGCCCAGGATCAGGGGGCACTATCTACGAGCAGTACGTC. This gives the protein CASSPGSGGTIYEQYV.

This chain connects TRBV7-9 to TRBJ1-2, with 10 positions matching TRBD1. Per germline, CDR1 SEHNR and CDR2 FQNEAQ (reference sequence). V was pared by 5 bases and J by 1 base, with 10 bases of the junction left unmatched. The CDR3 length is 17 residues. CDR3 nucleotide sequence: TGTGCCAGCAGCCCAGGGGACAGGGGCGACCTTAACTATGGCTACACCTTC. Translation: CASSPGDRGDLNYGYTF.

The rearrangement links TRBV24-1 to TRBJ2-5; D is unresolved. CDR1 is KGHDR and CDR2 is SFDVKD in the germline V gene. The CDR3 has 11 residues. V gave up 1 base and J gave up 8 bases, with 4 bases separating them. The CDR3, as DNA: TGTGCCACCAGTGATTTTTCAACCCAGTACTTC. This encodes CATSDFSTQYF.

This chain connects TRBV6-5 to TRBJ1-2; 9 bases are a match to TRBD1. From germline, CDR1 is MNHEY and CDR2 SVGAGI. The CDR3 has 13 residues. J lost 5 bases, V lost 6 bases, and 4 bases had no gene match. Here the CDR3 DNA reads TGTGCCAGCAGCATGGGACAGGGTTATGGCTACACCTTC. Amino acid sequence: CASSMGQGYGYTF.

The table lists this clone with a count of one. This sequence joins TRBV11-2 and TRBJ2-1, with 11 bases that match TRBD2. The CDR3 loop spans 15 amino acids. CDR1 and CDR2 from the germline V gene are SGHAT and FQNNGV. Trimming cost V 5 bases and J 12 bases; bases outside gene matches: 12. CDR3 nucleotides: TGTGCCAGCAGCCCCCCGGGGCTAGCGGGGGGTCGGCAGTTCTTC. Residues: CASSPPGLAGGRQFF.

The chain combines TRBV5-1 with TRBJ1-2; TRBD1 matches at 8 bases. CDR1 and CDR2 from the germline V gene are SGHRS and YFSETQ. The CDR3 length is 13 residues. Germline trimming cut 4 bases from V and 7 bases from J; bases unmatched to any gene: 6. CDR3 sequence reads: CASSVQGDGGYTF. CDR3 DNA sequence: TGCGCCAGCAGCGTACAGGGGGACGGTGGCTACACCTTC.

The chain employs TRBV6-5 and TRBJ2-7, with D unresolved. CDR1 is MNHEY, CDR2 SVGAGI, per germline. This CDR3 has 14 amino acids. V was clipped by 0 bases and J by 4 bases, with 10 bases between them. CDR3 amino acids: CASSYSPESYEQYV. CDR3 nucleotides: TGTGCCAGCAGTTACTCCCCGGAGAGTTACGAGCAGTACGTC.

The chain couples TRBV2 to TRBJ1-1; weak D call: TRBD1 (6 bases). From germline, CDR1 is SNHLY and CDR2 FYNNEI. Trimming took off 6 bases at V and 0 bases at J, with 17 bases between the two ends. The CDR3 has 16 residues. DNA of the CDR3: TGTGCCAGCAGCGGGGGGGCCGCCACTTTGAACACTGAAGCTTTCTTT. Translating it yields CASSGGAATLNTEAFF.

CDR3 DNA: TGTGCCAGCAGTTTACAGGGGCGAGAATATCAGCCCCAGCATTTT. Amino acids: CASSLQGREYQPQHF. The V gene is TRBV27, the J gene TRBJ1-5; a possible D gene is TRBD1 (6 bases). V was pared by 2 bases and J by 5 bases, with 13 bases between. This CDR3 has 15 amino acids. The germline V gene has CDR1 MNHEY and CDR2 SMNVEV (reference sequence).

This chain uses TRBV24-1 with TRBJ2-7; 7 nucleotides line up with TRBD1. CDR3 size: 18 residues. Per the germline V gene, CDR1 is KGHDR and CDR2 is SFDVKD. Trimming removed 2 bases from V and 2 bases from J; junction bases left unmatched: 14. Here the CDR3 DNA reads TGTGCCACCAGTGATTCCCGCCCCGACAGGGTCGTCCCCTACGAGCAGTACGTC. Translation gives CATSDSRPDRVVPYEQYV.